This T cell receptor (beta chain) derives from a study of yellow fever vaccine responses in identical twins. Study findings and constraints: Reportedly, twins showed a vaccine T cell response that looked partly convergent and partly personalized.

One entry per CDR3 protein, called by TCRdb with MiXCR from the RT-PCR reads. The table lists approximately 3,000 distinct CDR3 sequences, 88% of them singletons, with about 3% in the top ten. For this clonotype: Its specificity is not known.

The material sequenced was T cells from blood (PBMCs), unsorted or a sorted subset (not recorded which), taken before or after yellow fever vaccination (not recorded which). The TCR comes from a woman younger than 35 who received the yellow fever vaccine.

The DNA of the CDR3 is TGCGCCAGCTCGGAGGGAGGGAGGAATGAGCAGTTCTTC. This codes for CASSEGGRNEQFF. The chain recombines TRBV5-1 with TRBJ2-1, with 7 bases aligning to TRBD2. Germline V gives CDR1 SGHRS, CDR2 YFSETQ. Losses at the gene ends were 7 bases for V and 7 bases for J; bases not matched to a gene: 8. The CDR3 consists of 13 residues.